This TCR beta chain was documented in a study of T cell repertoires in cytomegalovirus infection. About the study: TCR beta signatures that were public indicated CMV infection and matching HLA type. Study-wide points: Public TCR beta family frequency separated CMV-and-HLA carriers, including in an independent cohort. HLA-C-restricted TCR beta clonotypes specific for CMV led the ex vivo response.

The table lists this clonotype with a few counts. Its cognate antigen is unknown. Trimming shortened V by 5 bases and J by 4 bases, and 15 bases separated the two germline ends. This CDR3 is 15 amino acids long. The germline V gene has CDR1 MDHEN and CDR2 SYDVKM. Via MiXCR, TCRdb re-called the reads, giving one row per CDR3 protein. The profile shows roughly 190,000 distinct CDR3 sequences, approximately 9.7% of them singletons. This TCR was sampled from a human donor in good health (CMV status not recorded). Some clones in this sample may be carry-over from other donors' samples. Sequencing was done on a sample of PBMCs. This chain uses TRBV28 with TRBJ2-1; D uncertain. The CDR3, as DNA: TGTGCCAGCAGTGGAACTAAAATTAGATACAATGAGCAGTTCTTC. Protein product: CASSGTKIRYNEQFF.